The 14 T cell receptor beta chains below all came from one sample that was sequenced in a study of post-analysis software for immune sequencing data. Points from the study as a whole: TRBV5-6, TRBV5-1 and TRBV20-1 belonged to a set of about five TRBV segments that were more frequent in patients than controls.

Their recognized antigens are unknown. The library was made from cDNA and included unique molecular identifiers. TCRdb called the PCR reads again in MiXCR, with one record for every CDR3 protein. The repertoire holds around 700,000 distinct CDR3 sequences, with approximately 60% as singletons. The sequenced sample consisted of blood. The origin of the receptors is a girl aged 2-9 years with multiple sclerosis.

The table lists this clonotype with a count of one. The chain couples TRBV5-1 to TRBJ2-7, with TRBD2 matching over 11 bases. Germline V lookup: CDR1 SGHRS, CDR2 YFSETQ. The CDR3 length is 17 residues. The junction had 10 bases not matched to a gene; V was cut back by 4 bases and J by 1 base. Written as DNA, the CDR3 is TGCGCCAGCAGCATCCCTTCCGGGACTAGCGGTTCCTACGAGCAGTACTTC. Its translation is CASSIPSGTSGSYEQYF.

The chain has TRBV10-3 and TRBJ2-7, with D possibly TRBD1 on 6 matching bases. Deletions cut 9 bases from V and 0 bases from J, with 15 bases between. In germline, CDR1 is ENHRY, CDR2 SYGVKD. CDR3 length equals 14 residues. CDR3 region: CAIARQESSYEQYF. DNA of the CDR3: TGTGCCATAGCTAGACAGGAAAGCTCCTACGAGCAGTACTTC.

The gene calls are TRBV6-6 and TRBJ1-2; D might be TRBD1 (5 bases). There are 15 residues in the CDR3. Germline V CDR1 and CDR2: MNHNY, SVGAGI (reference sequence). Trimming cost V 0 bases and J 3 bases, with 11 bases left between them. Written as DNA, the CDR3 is TGTGCCAGCAGTTACTCGACCGGCAGGGACTATGGCTACACCTTC. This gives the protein CASSYSTGRDYGYTF.

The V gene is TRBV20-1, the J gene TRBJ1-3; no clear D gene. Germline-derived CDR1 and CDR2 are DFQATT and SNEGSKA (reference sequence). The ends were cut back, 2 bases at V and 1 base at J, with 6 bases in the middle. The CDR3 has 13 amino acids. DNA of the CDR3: TGCAGTGCTAGACAGGTTTCTGGAAACACCATATATTTT. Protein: CSARQVSGNTIYF.

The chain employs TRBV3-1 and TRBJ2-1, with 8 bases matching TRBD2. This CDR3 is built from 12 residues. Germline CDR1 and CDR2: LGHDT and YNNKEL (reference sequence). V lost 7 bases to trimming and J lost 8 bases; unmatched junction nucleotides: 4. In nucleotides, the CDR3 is TGTGCCAGCACCTACGGGGGGGATGAGCAGTTCTTC. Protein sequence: CASTYGGDEQFF.

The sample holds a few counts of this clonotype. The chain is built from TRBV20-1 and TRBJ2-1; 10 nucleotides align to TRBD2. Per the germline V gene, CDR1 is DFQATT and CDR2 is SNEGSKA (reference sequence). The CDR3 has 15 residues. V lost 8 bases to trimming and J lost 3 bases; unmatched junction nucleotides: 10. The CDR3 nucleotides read TGCAGTCCTGGGGCTAGCGGGAGTAACTACAATGAGCAGTTCTTC. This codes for CSPGASGSNYNEQFF.

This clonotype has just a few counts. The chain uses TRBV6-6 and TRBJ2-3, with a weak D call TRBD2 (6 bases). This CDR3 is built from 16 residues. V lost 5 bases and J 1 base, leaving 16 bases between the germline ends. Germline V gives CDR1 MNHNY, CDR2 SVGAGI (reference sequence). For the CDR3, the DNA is TGTGCCAGCAGTCCCGGAGGGGCAAGACGCACAGATACGCAGTATTTT. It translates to CASSPGGARRTDTQYF.

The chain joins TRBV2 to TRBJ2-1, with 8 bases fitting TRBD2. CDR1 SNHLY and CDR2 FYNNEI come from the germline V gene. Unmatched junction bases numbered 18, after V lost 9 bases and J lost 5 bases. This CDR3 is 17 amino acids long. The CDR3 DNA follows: TGTGCCAGTACCTTTGTAGCGGGATTGGGGGGGAACAATGAGCAGTTCTTC. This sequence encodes CASTFVAGLGGNNEQFF.

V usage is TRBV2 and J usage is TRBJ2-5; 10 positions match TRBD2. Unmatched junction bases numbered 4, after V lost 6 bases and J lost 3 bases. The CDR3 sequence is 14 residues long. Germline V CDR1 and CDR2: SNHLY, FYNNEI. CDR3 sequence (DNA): TGTGCCAGCAGGGTACTAGCGGGGAAAGAGACCCAGTACTTC. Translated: CASRVLAGKETQYF. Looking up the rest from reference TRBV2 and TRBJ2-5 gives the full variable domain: EPEVTQTPSHQVTQMGQEVILRCVPISNHLYFYWYRQILGQKVEFLVSFYNNEISEKSEIFDDQFSVERPDGSNFTLKIRSTKLEDSAMYFCASRVLAGKETQYFGPGTRLLVL.

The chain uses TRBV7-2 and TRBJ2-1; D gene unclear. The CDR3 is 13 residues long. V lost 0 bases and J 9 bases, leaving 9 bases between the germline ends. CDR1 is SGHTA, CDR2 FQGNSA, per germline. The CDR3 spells CASSLARMGEQFF. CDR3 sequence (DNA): TGTGCCAGCAGCTTAGCGCGAATGGGTGAGCAGTTCTTC.

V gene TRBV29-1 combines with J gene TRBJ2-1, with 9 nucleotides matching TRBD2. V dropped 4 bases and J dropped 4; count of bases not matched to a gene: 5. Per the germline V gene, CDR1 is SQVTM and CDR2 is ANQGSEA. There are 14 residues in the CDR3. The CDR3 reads CSVVGTSSYNEQFF. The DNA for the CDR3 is TGCAGCGTTGTTGGGACTAGCAGTTACAATGAGCAGTTCTTC.

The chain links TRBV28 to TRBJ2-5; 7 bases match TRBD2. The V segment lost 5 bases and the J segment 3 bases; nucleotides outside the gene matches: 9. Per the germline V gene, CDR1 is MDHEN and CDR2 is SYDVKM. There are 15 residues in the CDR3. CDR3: CASSSGLVRKETQYF. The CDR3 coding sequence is TGTGCCAGCAGTAGCGGACTAGTACGTAAAGAGACCCAGTACTTC.

The CDR3 here is CASSTLAGDYNEQFF. The DNA of the CDR3 is TGTGCCAGCAGTACTCTAGCGGGGGATTACAATGAGCAGTTCTTC. The chain carries TRBV27 and TRBJ2-1, with 10 bases matching TRBD2. Trimming removed 5 bases from V and 4 bases from J; junction bases left unmatched: 5. Germline assignment: CDR1 MNHEY and CDR2 SMNVEV (reference sequence). This CDR3 has 15 residues.

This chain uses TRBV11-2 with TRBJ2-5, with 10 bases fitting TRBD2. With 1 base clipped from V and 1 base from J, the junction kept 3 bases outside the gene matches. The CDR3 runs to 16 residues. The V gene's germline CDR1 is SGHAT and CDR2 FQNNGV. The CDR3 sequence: CASSLVAGGLQETQYF. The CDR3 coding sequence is TGTGCCAGCAGCTTAGTAGCGGGGGGACTCCAAGAGACCCAGTACTTC.